This T cell receptor beta chain was profiled in a study of regulatory T cells in long-lasting Graves disease. Broader study findings: Persistent Graves' disease cases displayed lower TCR diversity than newly diagnosed ones.

V was pared by 3 bases and J by 0 bases, with 18 bases between. Germline V gene lookup returns CDR1 SGHTA and CDR2 FQGNSA. This CDR3 has 18 amino acids. The time point here: newly diagnosed GD, antithyroid drugs for less than 3 months. The TCR library was made from RNA that had been extracted from PBMCs in TRIzol. This clonotype was seen ten or more times. Its antigen is not identified. HTBI primers from iRepertoire and Arm-PCR of CDR3 regions yielded the TCR beta libraries. MiXCR was run by TCRdb on the multiplex PCR reads, yielding one entry per CDR3 protein. Of 550,000 or so distinct CDR3 sequences listed, around 13% are singletons. The data also belong to a second study, concerning T cells in Graves' hyperthyroidism and ophthalmopathy.

This TCR was sampled from a woman in her thirties with Graves disease. This sample comprised peripheral blood mononuclear cells (PBMCs), obtained at new diagnosis, from a patient treated with antithyroid drugs. The chain employs TRBV7-2 and TRBJ2-1, with D hard to call. The CDR3 reads CASSFRSVGMSSYNEQFF. CDR3 nucleotide sequence: TGTGCCAGCAGCTTTCGGTCGGTCGGTATGAGCTCCTACAATGAGCAGTTCTTC.